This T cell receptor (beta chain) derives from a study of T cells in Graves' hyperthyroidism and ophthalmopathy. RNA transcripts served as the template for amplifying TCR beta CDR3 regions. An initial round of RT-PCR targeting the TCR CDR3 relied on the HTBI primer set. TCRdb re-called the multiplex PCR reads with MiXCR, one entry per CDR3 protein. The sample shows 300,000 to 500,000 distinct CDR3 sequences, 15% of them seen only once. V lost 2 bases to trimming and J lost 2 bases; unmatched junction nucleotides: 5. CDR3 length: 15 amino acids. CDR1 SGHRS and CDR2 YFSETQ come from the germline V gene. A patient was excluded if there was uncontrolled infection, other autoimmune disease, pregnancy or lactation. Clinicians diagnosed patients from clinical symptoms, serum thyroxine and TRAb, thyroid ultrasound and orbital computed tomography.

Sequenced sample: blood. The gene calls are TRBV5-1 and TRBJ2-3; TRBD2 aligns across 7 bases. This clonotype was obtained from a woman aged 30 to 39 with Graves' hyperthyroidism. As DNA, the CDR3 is TGCGCCAGCAGCTTAACTAGCGCCTACACAGATACGCAGTATTTT. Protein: CASSLTSAYTDTQYF.